This TCR beta chain emerged from a study of shared clonotypes between healthy human individuals. The assay was immunoSEQ multiplex PCR, and TCRdb's table has in-frame clones only and misses some. The table includes approximately 740,000 clones, around 67% detected once. The CDR3 has 15 residues. Per the germline V gene, CDR1 is MNHEY and CDR2 is SVGAGI. V gave up 0 bases and J gave up 4 bases, with 13 bases separating them. The chain has TRBV6-5 and TRBJ2-7, with a weak D call TRBD2 (5 bases). The sequenced sample was memory CD4+ T cells sorted from blood. Subset denoted: CD45RA-negative fraction. This sequence was found in a young woman in good health. The CDR3 nucleotides are TGTGCCAGCAGTTACTCTTGGGAGCATACTTACGAGCAGTACTTC. This translates into CASSYSWEHTYEQYF.